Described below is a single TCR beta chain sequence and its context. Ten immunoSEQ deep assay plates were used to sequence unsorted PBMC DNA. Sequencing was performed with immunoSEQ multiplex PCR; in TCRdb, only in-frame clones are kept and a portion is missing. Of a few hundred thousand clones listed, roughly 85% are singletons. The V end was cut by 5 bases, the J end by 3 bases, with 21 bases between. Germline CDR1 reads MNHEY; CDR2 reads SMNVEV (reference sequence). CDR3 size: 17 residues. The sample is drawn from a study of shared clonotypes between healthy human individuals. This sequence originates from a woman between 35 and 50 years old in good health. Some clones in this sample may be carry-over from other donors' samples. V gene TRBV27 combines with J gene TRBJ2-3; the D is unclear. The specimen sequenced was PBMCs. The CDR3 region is CASSTVGGKGWTDTQYF. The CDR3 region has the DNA TGTGCCAGCAGTACCGTAGGTGGGAAAGGTTGGACAGATACGCAGTATTTT.